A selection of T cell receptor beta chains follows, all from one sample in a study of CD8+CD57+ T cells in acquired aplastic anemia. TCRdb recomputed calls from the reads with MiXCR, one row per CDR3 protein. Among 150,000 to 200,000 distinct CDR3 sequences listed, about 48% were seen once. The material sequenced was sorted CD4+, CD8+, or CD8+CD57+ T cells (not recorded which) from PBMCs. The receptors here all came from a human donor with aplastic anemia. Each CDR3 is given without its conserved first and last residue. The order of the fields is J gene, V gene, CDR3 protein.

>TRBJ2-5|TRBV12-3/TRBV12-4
ASSLARVGGRETQY
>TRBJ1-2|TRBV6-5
ASSDSANSNYGYT
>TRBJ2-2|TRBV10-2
ASSPRERGVLAELF
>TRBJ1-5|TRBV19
ASSKGAWQPQH
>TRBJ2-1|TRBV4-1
ASSQDPGETYNEQF
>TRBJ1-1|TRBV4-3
ASSQPRGTEAF
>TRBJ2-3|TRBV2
ASSVWQSTDTQY
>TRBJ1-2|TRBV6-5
ASSYSTGGYGYT
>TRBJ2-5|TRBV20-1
SARDLGQGQETQY
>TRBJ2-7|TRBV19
ASSIPGLAGGNEQY
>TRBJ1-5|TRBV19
ASSSINQPQH
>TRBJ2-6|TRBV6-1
ASSQDRGGGANVLT
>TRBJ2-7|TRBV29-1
SVEGASAYEQY
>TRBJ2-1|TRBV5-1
ASNLLAHSYNEQF
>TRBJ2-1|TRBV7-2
ASSPGQNNEQF
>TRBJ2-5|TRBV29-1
SVEADRGRTETQY
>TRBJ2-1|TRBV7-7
ASSPDRDSYNEQF
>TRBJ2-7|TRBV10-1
ASSEPAGEQY
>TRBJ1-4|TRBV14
ASSPHETGRIFPQSGKLF
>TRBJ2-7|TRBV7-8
ASSDTAPDALLNYEQY
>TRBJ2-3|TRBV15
ATKGLADSTDTQY
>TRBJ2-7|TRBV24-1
ATSDLVGYEQY
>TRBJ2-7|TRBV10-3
AIREDTLNYEQY
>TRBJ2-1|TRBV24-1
ATSSRRQVNEQF
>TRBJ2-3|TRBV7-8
ASSLAVSRGTDTQY
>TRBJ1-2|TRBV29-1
SVLTDYGYT
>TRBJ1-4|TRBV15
ATSNLGSNEKLF
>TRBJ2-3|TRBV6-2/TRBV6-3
ASSYPRGGGSTDTQY
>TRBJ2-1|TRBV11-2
ASSPTSGDYNEQF
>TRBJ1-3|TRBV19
ASSSQGAGGNTIY
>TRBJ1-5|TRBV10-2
ASSVTNSNQPQH
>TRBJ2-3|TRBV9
ASSALGGELTDTQY
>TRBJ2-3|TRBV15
ATSRAGADTQY
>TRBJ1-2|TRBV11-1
ASSPWPVTNYGYT
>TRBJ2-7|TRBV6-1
ASSVDRGIGEQY